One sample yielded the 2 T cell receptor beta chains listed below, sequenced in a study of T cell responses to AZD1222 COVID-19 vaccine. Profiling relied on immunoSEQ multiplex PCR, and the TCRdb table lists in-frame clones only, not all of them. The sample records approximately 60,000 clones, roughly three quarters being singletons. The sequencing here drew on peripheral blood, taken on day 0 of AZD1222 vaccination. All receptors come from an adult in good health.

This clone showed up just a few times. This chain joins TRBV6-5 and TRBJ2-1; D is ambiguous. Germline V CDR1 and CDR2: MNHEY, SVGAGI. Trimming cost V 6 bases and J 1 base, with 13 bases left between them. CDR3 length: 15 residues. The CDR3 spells CASRAPWGSYNEQFF. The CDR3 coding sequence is TGTGCCAGCAGGGCCCCCTGGGGTTCCTACAATGAGCAGTTCTTC.

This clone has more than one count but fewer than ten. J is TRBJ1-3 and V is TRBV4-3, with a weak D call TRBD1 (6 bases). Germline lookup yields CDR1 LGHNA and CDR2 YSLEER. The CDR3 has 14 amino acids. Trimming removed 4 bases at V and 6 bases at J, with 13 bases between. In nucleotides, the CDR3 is TGCGCCAGCAGCCCCCAAGGGGGGGCAAACACCATATATTTT. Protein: CASSPQGGANTIYF.